This entry concerns a single TCR beta chain. The sample is drawn from a study of T cell changes during pregnancy in multiple sclerosis. Germline CDR1 is SNHLY and CDR2 is FYNNEI. The CDR3 runs 13 residues. Trimming shortened V by 8 bases and J by 4 bases, and 14 bases separated the two germline ends. Profiling relied on immunoSEQ multiplex PCR, and the TCRdb table lists in-frame clones only, not all of them. The sample carries some 40,000 clones, around 89% recorded once. The chain has TRBV2 and TRBJ1-1, with a possible D match to TRBD1 (6 bases). The sequenced sample was CD4+ T cells from peripheral blood mononuclear cells, obtained in the second trimester of pregnancy. This sequence originates from a female donor with multiple sclerosis, enrolled in a pregnancy study. CDR3 sequence (DNA): TGTGCCAGCGGGGGTCAGGGGTTCACTGAAGCTTTCTTT. It encodes CASGGQGFTEAFF.